Each of the 11 T cell receptor beta chains below was sequenced from the same sample in a study of blood T cell repertoires in COVID-19. The protocol was immunoSEQ multiplex PCR, while the TCRdb copy is restricted to in-frame clones and leaves out a portion. In the table there are 150,000 to 160,000 clones, about 85% of which are singletons. Sequenced sample: peripheral blood. These receptors were collected from a man in his 60s with COVID-19, enrolled during active disease.

The V gene is TRBV5-1, the J gene TRBJ1-6; 8 bases align to TRBD1. Looked up from germline, CDR1 is SGHRS and CDR2 is YFSETQ. Losses at the gene ends were 2 bases for V and 6 bases for J; bases not matched to a gene: 4. The CDR3 runs 15 residues. The DNA for the CDR3 is TGCGCCAGCAGCTTACAGGGGGAGGGTAATTCACCCCTCCACTTT. The encoded protein is CASSLQGEGNSPLHF.

V usage is TRBV3-1 (or the pseudogene TRBV3-2) and J usage is TRBJ1-6, with 12 nucleotides matching TRBD1. This CDR3 has 20 residues. Germline V gene data show CDR1 as LGHDT and CDR2 as YNNKEL (reference sequence). After removal of 0 bases from V and 9 bases from J, the junction contained 15 bases not matched to a gene. This CDR3 is CASSQDILSAGTGGRSPLHF. CDR3 sequence (DNA): TGTGCCAGCAGCCAAGATATTTTATCAGCGGGGACAGGGGGCCGTTCACCCCTCCACTTT.

V gene TRBV7-2 combines with J gene TRBJ1-3; D is ambiguous. V dropped 4 bases and J dropped 4 bases, with 8 bases sitting between them. There are 13 residues in the CDR3. In germline, CDR1 is SGHTA, CDR2 FQGNSA. Here the CDR3 DNA reads TGTGCCAGCAGCTCCAGTGCCGGAAACACCATATATTTT. This encodes CASSSSAGNTIYF.

The V and J genes are TRBV7-9 and TRBJ1-1; no clear D. The CDR3 spans 13 residues. Germline V lookup: CDR1 SEHNR, CDR2 FQNEAQ (reference sequence). The germline V and J ends were trimmed by 1 base and 10 bases, with 13 bases remaining between them. The CDR3 DNA reads TGTGCCAGCAGCTTAGGGCCTACCCGGGGAGCTTTCTTT. This encodes CASSLGPTRGAFF.

The chain links TRBV11-2 to TRBJ2-3; 10 bases fit TRBD2. This CDR3 comprises 12 residues. The trim removed 5 bases at V and 14 bases at J, leaving 7 bases unmatched. Germline CDR1 is SGHAT and CDR2 is FQNNGV. The DNA for the CDR3 is TGTGCCAGCAGCCCTACTAGCGGGATAAGGTATTTT. Translated: CASSPTSGIRYF.

This chain connects TRBV19 to TRBJ1-1; tentatively, D is TRBD1 (5 bases). The CDR3 spans 15 residues. Germline CDR1 reads LNHDA; CDR2 reads SQIVND (reference sequence). V lost 2 bases and J lost 4, with 14 bases in between. DNA of the CDR3: TGTGCCAGTAGTATATCCCCGGGGGTAGGCACTGAAGCTTTCTTT. Translating gives CASSISPGVGTEAFF. The whole variable domain, filled in from reference TRBV19 and TRBJ1-1, reads DGGITQSPKYLFRKEGQNVTLSCEQNLNHDAMYWYRQDPGQGLRLIYYSQIVNDFQKGDIAEGYSVSREKKESFPLTVTSAQKNPTAFYLCASSISPGVGTEAFFGQGTRLTVV.

V usage is TRBV28 and J usage is TRBJ1-1; D not resolved. Germline-derived CDR1 and CDR2 are MDHEN and SYDVKM. The CDR3 sequence is 16 residues long. Trimming left V 4 bases short and J 4 bases short, with 19 bases between. CDR3 sequence reads: CASSSQTTVSGTEAFF. The CDR3 DNA follows: TGTGCCAGCAGTTCTCAAACGACCGTCTCGGGCACTGAAGCTTTCTTT.

This clone was detected only once. CDR3 nucleotides: TGTGCCAGCAGGGCCTCGGGACAGGGAAGGTACACTGAAGCTTTCTTT. It specifies CASRASGQGRYTEAFF. The chain carries TRBV27 and TRBJ1-1, with 9 bases lining up with TRBD1. Germline loops: CDR1 MNHEY, CDR2 SMNVEV (reference sequence). The V gene end was trimmed by 6 bases and the J gene end by 3 bases; junction bases not matched to a gene: 11. This CDR3 contains 16 residues.

On this clone: The conserved closing phenylalanine or tryptophan is absent in this CDR3, likely reflecting a read error. The chain combines TRBV6-2 or TRBV6-3 with TRBJ2-7; TRBD2 matches at 13 bases. The CDR3 covers 16 residues. From germline, CDR1 is MNHEY and CDR2 SVGEGT. Trimming took 5 bases from V and 0 from J; bases not matched to a gene: 4. CDR3 sequence: CASSRWTSGSSYEQYL. CDR3 in DNA: TGTGCCAGCAGTCGCTGGACTAGCGGGAGCTCCTACGAGCAGTACCTC.

V gene TRBV15 combines with J gene TRBJ1-1; D is undetermined. Germline loops: CDR1 LNHNV, CDR2 YYDKDF (reference sequence). The CDR3 totals 13 residues. Trimming took off 7 bases at V and 1 base at J, with 10 bases between the two ends. The CDR3 DNA reads as TGTGCCACCAAAAAAACACCGAACACTGAAGCTTTCTTT. Translation: CATKKTPNTEAFF.

The chain has TRBV28 and TRBJ1-1; maybe TRBD1 (6 bases). The CDR3 is 14 residues long. Per germline, CDR1 MDHEN and CDR2 SYDVKM. V lost 3 bases to trimming and J lost 1 base, with 9 bases between them. CDR3 loop: CASSFTGSNTEAFF. The CDR3 DNA reads as TGTGCCAGCAGTTTTACAGGGTCGAACACTGAAGCTTTCTTT. The full variable domain, rest sourced from reference TRBV28 and TRBJ1-1, is DVKVTQSSRYLVKRTGEKVFLECVQDMDHENMFWYRQDPGLGLRLIYFSYDVKMKEKGDIPEGYSVSREKKERFSLILESASTNQTSMYLCASSFTGSNTEAFFGQGTRLTVV.